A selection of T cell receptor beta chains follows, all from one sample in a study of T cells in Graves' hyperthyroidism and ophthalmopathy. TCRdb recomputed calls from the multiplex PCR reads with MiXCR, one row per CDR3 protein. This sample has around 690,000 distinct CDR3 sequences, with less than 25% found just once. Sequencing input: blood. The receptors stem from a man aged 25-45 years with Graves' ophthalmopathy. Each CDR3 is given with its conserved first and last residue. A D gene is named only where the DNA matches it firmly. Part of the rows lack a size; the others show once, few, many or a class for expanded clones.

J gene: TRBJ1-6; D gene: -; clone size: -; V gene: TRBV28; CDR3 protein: CASSPLLGLDSPLHF; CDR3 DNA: TGTGCCAGCAGTCCACTTCTGGGTCTGGATTCACCCCTCCACTTT
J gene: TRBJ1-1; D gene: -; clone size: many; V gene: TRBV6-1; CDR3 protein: CASSDSGRIRANTEAFF; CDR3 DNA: TGTGCCAGCAGTGACTCGGGACGGATCAGGGCGAACACTGAAGCTTTCTTT
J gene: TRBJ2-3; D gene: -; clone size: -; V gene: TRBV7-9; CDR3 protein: CASSSGSGVDTQYF; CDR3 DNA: TGTGCCAGCAGCTCAGGTAGCGGAGTAGATACGCAGTATTTT
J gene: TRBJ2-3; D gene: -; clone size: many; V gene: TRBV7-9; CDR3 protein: CASSQGDVTDTQYF; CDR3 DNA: TGTGCCAGCAGCCAAGGGGACGTGACAGATACGCAGTATTTT
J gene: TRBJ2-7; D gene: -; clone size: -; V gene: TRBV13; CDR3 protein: CASSLETGLIGEQYF; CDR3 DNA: TGTGCCAGCAGCTTAGAGACAGGTTTGATTGGGGAGCAGTACTTC
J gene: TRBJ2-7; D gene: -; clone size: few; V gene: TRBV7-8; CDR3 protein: CASSLESSFSYEQYF; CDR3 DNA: TGTGCCAGCAGCCTCGAGTCCTCATTCTCCTACGAGCAGTACTTC
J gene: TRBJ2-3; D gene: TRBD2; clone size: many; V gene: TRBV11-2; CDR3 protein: CASSLNYISGPSTDTQYF; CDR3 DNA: TGTGCCAGCAGCTTAAACTATATTAGCGGGCCTAGCACAGATACGCAGTATTTT
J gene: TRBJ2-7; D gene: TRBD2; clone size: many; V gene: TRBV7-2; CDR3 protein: CASSLDPAGTNEQYF; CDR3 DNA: TGTGCCAGCAGCTTAGATCCAGCGGGAACCAACGAGCAGTACTTC
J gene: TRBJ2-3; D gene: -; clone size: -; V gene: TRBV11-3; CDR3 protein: CASSPRVGTDTQYF; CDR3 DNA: TGTGCCAGCAGCCCCAGGGTTGGCACAGATACGCAGTATTTT
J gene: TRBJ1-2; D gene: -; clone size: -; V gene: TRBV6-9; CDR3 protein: CASSYGKGGRYGYTF; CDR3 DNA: TGTGCCAGCAGTTACGGGAAGGGGGGCCGGTATGGCTACACCTTC
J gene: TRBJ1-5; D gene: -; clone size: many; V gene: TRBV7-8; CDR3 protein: CASSLGQGQYSNQPQHF; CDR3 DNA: TGTGCCAGCAGCTTAGGGCAGGGACAATATAGCAATCAGCCCCAGCATTTT
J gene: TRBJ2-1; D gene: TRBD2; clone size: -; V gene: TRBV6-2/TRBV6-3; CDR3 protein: CASSYPLAGVYNEQFF; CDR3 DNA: TGTGCCAGCAGTTACCCGCTAGCGGGAGTTTACAATGAGCAGTTCTTC
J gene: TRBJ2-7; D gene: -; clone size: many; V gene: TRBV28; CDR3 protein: CASSLVAGSGEQYF; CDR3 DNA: TGTGCCAGCAGTTTGGTGGCAGGGTCTGGCGAGCAGTACTTC
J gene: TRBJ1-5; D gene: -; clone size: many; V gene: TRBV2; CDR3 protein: CASSGVYAGYSLNQPQHF; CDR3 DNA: TGTGCCAGCAGTGGCGTTTACGCTGGGTACAGCCTCAATCAGCCCCAGCATTTT
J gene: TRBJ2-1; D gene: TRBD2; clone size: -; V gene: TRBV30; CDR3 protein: CACPGTSVFF; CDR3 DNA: TGTGCCTGTCCCGGGACTAGCGTGTTCTTC
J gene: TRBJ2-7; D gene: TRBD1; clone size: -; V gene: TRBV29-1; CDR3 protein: CSVRTARQGAYEQYF; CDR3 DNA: TGCAGCGTAAGGACGGCTCGACAGGGGGCCTACGAGCAGTACTTC
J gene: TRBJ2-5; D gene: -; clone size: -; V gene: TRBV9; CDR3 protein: CASSTWTDQETQYF; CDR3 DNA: TGTGCCAGCAGCACATGGACAGATCAAGAGACCCAGTACTTC